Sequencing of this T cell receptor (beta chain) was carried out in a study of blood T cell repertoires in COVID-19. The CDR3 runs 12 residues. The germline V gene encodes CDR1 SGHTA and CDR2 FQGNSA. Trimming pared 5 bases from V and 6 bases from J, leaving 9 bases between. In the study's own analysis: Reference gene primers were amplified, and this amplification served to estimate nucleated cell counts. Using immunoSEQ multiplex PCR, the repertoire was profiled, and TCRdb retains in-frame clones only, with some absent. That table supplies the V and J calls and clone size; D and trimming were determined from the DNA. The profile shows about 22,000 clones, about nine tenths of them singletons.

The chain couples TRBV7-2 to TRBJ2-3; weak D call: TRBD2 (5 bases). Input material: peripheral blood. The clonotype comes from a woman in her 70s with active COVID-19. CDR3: CASSQLADTQYF. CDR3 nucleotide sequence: TGTGCCAGCAGCCAATTAGCGGATACGCAGTATTTT.